The 26 T cell receptor beta chains reported below all come from one sample, sequenced in a study of OX40 agonist ivuxolimab in advanced cancers. Libraries were prepared by immunoSEQ multiplex PCR; TCRdb keeps only in-frame clonotypes and omits some of them. The sample records about 50,000 clones, about nine tenths being singletons. The sample in question was CD4+ or CD8+ T cells sorted from blood, obtained in a trial of the OX40 agonist ivuxolimab. The receptors originated from an adult with an advanced solid tumor such as melanoma, head and neck, liver or kidney cancer.

V usage is TRBV28 and J usage is TRBJ2-7; no firm D call. Germline assignment: CDR1 MDHEN and CDR2 SYDVKM. The CDR3 is 11 residues long. V was shortened by 8 bases and J by 6 bases, with 11 bases between the two germline ends. CDR3 sequence reads: CASLGPIEQYF. In DNA form, the CDR3 reads TGTGCCAGCTTGGGCCCTATCGAGCAGTACTTC.

This chain uses TRBV6-1 with TRBJ1-2; D perhaps matches TRBD1 (6 bases). Between the trimmed V and J ends, which lost 1 base and 5 bases, there was a span of 11 bases. The CDR3 has 14 residues. Germline V gene data show CDR1 as MNHNS and CDR2 as SASEGT. CDR3 region: CASSEVSGEYGYTF. The CDR3 nucleotides are TGTGCCAGCAGTGAAGTATCAGGGGAGTATGGCTACACCTTC.

In its sample, this clone was seen a few times. The V gene is TRBV10-3, the J gene TRBJ1-2; 10 positions match TRBD1. This CDR3 has 17 amino acids. Germline trimming cut 4 bases from V and 8 bases from J; bases unmatched to any gene: 16. Germline V gives CDR1 ENHRY, CDR2 SYGVKD. CDR3 protein: CAISGLTGGLDSMGYTF. The CDR3 DNA sequence: TGTGCCATCAGTGGCTTGACAGGGGGCCTGGATTCTATGGGCTACACCTTC.

This chain connects TRBV30 to TRBJ2-5, with 7 bases matching TRBD2. The V segment lost 0 bases and the J segment 5 bases; nucleotides outside the gene matches: 9. CDR1 and CDR2 from the germline V gene are GTSNPN and SVGIG (reference sequence). The CDR3 has 15 amino acids. CDR3 residues: CAWSVLGREWETQYF. The CDR3 nucleotides read TGTGCCTGGAGTGTACTGGGGCGGGAGTGGGAGACCCAGTACTTC.

DNA of the CDR3: TGTGCCAGCAGGGAGCTAGCGGGGGGCTACAATGAGCAGTTCTTC. Its protein product is CASRELAGGYNEQFF. The gene calls are TRBV2 and TRBJ2-1; 11 bases map to TRBD2. J gave up 3 bases and V 6 bases, and 4 bases lay outside the gene matches. This CDR3 has 15 residues. Germline assignment: CDR1 SNHLY and CDR2 FYNNEI.

The V and J genes are TRBV5-1 and TRBJ1-5, with D maybe TRBD1 (5 bases). Germline CDR1 and CDR2: SGHRS and YFSETQ. CDR3 length equals 15 residues. V lost 4 bases and J lost 0, with 11 bases in between. CDR3 protein: CASSPGTVSNQPQHF. CDR3 sequence (DNA): TGCGCCAGCAGCCCCGGGACGGTTAGCAATCAGCCCCAGCATTTT.

The V gene is TRBV2, the J gene TRBJ1-5, with D unclear. The length of the CDR3 is 14 residues. CDR1 SNHLY and CDR2 FYNNEI come from the germline V gene. V gave up 7 bases and J gave up 7 bases, with 17 bases separating them. The CDR3 reads CASTPIDTRQPQHF. CDR3 sequence (DNA): TGTGCCAGCACCCCAATCGACACGAGACAGCCCCAGCATTTT.

This clone was detected only once. This rearrangement joins TRBV9 to TRBJ2-5; 11 bases are a match to TRBD2. The germline V gene has CDR1 SGDLS and CDR2 YYNGEE. The CDR3 sequence is 17 residues long. V lost 0 bases to trimming and J lost 2 bases; unmatched junction nucleotides: 6. CDR3: CASSVGLAGSTQETQYF. The CDR3, as DNA: TGTGCCAGCAGCGTAGGACTAGCGGGATCGACTCAAGAGACCCAGTACTTC.

The count of this clone is one. V is TRBV7-3 and J is TRBJ2-3; 7 nucleotides align to TRBD1. CDR1 is SGHTA and CDR2 is FQGTGA in the germline V gene. The CDR3 runs 14 residues. V lost 6 bases and J lost 3; bases outside the gene matches: 6. CDR3 in amino acids: CASSTGVWTDTQYF. CDR3 bases: TGTGCCAGCAGTACAGGGGTATGGACAGATACGCAGTATTTT. The full variable domain, its missing parts supplied by reference TRBV7-3 and TRBJ2-3, is GAGVSQTPSNKVTEKGKYVELRCDPISGHTALYWYRQSLGQGPEFLIYFQGTGAADDSGLPNDRFFAVRPEGSVSTLKIQRTERGDSAVYLCASSTGVWTDTQYFGPGTRLTVL.

The rearrangement joins TRBV27 to TRBJ2-3; 10 positions match TRBD2. The CDR3 length is 16 residues. In germline, CDR1 is MNHEY, CDR2 SMNVEV (reference sequence). V gave up 5 bases and J gave up 3 bases; unmatched junction bases: 8. The CDR3 sequence is CASSSEQRGGTDTQYF. The CDR3 region has the DNA TGTGCCAGCAGTAGCGAGCAGCGGGGGGGTACAGATACGCAGTATTTT.

This chain connects TRBV5-6 to TRBJ2-1, with 12 bases lining up with TRBD2. After removal of 4 bases from V and 4 bases from J, the junction contained 3 bases not matched to a gene. Germline lookup yields CDR1 SGHDT and CDR2 YYEEEE. The CDR3 has 15 amino acids. The CDR3 region is CASSQGLAGYNEQFF. The CDR3 region has the DNA TGTGCCAGCAGCCAAGGACTAGCGGGGTACAATGAGCAGTTCTTC.

The chain combines TRBV14 with TRBJ2-2; a weak D match, TRBD1 (5 bases). V dropped 2 bases and J dropped 0 bases, with 7 bases sitting between them. CDR1 and CDR2 (germline): SGHDN, FVKESK. The CDR3 is made up of 15 amino acids. The CDR3 DNA follows: TGTGCCAGCAGCCAACAGGGTCCGAACACCGGGGAGCTGTTTTTT. It specifies CASSQQGPNTGELFF.

The rearrangement links TRBV4-1 to TRBJ2-5; 7 bases map to TRBD2. Germline CDR1 and CDR2: MGHRA and YSYEKL. J lost 4 bases, V lost 5 bases, and 4 bases had no gene match. The CDR3 contains 13 residues. Written as DNA, the CDR3 is TGCGCCAGCAGCTGGACTAGAGGAGAGACCCAGTACTTC. As protein: CASSWTRGETQYF.

The chain recombines TRBV29-1 with TRBJ1-5; no reliable D call. CDR1 and CDR2 (germline): SQVTM, ANQGSEA. The CDR3 loop spans 13 amino acids. The V end lost 6 bases, the J end lost 3 bases, and 12 bases lay between the germline ends. CDR3 bases: TGCAGCGTCGGCAGAACTTACAATCAGCCCCAGCATTTT. This translates into CSVGRTYNQPQHF.

This rearrangement joins TRBV18 to TRBJ2-7; no definite D call. The CDR3 length is 13 residues. CDR1 and CDR2 (germline): KGHSH, LQKENI. Trimming removed 4 bases at V and 2 bases at J, with 9 bases between. The CDR3 here is CASSQVATYEQYF. The DNA of the CDR3 is TGTGCCAGCTCACAGGTCGCCACCTACGAGCAGTACTTC.

The chain combines TRBV18 with TRBJ1-4, with unresolved D. CDR1 KGHSH and CDR2 LQKENI come from the germline V gene. The CDR3 is 12 amino acids. The germline V and J ends were trimmed by 4 bases and 6 bases, with 6 bases remaining between them. CDR3 loop: CASSLGDEKLFF. In nucleotides, the CDR3 is TGTGCCAGCTCACTAGGTGATGAAAAACTGTTTTTT.

The rearrangement uses TRBV28 and TRBJ2-3, with a possible D match to TRBD1 (6 bases). The CDR3 loop spans 16 amino acids. V lost 5 bases, J lost 0 bases, and 15 bases lay in between. CDR1 and CDR2 (germline): MDHEN, SYDVKM. The CDR3 coding sequence is TGTGCCAGCAGTACCCCAGGGGCCACTAGCACAGATACGCAGTATTTT. Its protein is CASSTPGATSTDTQYF.

This rearrangement joins TRBV13 to TRBJ1-1; D is ambiguous. The germline CDR1 and CDR2 sequences are PRHDT and FYEKMQ (reference sequence). The CDR3 is 16 amino acids. Trimming removed 5 bases from V and 6 bases from J, with 22 bases in between. The CDR3: CASSPDALEMVPEAFF. The CDR3 nucleotides read TGTGCCAGCAGCCCAGACGCTTTAGAAATGGTTCCTGAAGCTTTCTTT.

The chain is built from TRBV5-1 and TRBJ2-7; D is unclear. The CDR3 is 14 residues long. Germline CDR1 is SGHRS and CDR2 is YFSETQ. The V and J ends lost 0 bases and 3 bases respectively, with 10 bases between them. In DNA, the CDR3 is TGCGCCAGCAGCTTGGATGAAGGAAACTACGAGCAGTACTTC. Its protein product is CASSLDEGNYEQYF.

The chain recombines TRBV30 with TRBJ2-5, with D possibly TRBD1 on 6 matching bases. This CDR3 is built from 15 residues. Germline values: CDR1 GTSNPN, CDR2 SVGIG (reference sequence). V lost 1 base and J lost 4, with 16 bases in between. The CDR3 region has the DNA TGTGCCTGGAGTGACAGGGCCTCGTTTGGAGAGACCCAGTACTTC. It yields the protein CAWSDRASFGETQYF. The variable domain in full, with the rest retrieved from reference TRBV30 and TRBJ2-5, is SQTIHQWPATLVQPVGSPLSLECTVEGTSNPNLYWYRQAAGRGLQLLFYSVGIGQISSEVPQNLSASRPQDRQFILSSKKLLLSDSGFYLCAWSDRASFGETQYFGPGTRLLVL.

This clone was observed a handful of times. The V gene is TRBV7-2, the J gene TRBJ2-5; 9 nucleotides agree with TRBD2. V lost 3 bases, J lost 5 bases, and 7 bases stayed unmatched. The CDR3 consists of 15 residues. CDR1 and CDR2 from the germline V gene are SGHTA and FQGNSA. The CDR3 DNA sequence: TGTGCCAGCAGCTTTGGCGGGGGGGCCGGGGAGACCCAGTACTTC. This translates into CASSFGGGAGETQYF.

The chain uses TRBV28 and TRBJ1-2, with D perhaps matching TRBD1 (5 bases). V was trimmed by 2 bases and J by 6 bases, leaving 10 bases between them. Germline V CDR1 and CDR2: MDHEN, SYDVKM. The CDR3 is made up of 13 amino acids. The CDR3 here is CASSLQGVHGYTF. As DNA, the CDR3 is TGTGCCAGCAGTTTACAGGGTGTACATGGCTACACCTTC.

The chain uses TRBV5-4 and TRBJ2-1; TRBD2 agrees at 11 bases. V shed 5 bases and J 7 bases; nucleotides not matched to a gene: 5. Germline CDR1 and CDR2: SGHNT and YYREEE (reference sequence). The CDR3 spans 14 residues. CDR3 protein: CASRTSGTENEQFF. The CDR3 DNA is TGTGCCAGCAGGACTAGCGGGACGGAAAATGAGCAGTTCTTC.

The rearrangement joins TRBV9 to TRBJ1-2; TRBD1 might be the D (6 bases). Between the trimmed V and J ends, which lost 0 bases and 0 bases, there was a span of 21 bases. Germline CDR1 reads SGDLS; CDR2 reads YYNGEE. This CDR3 contains 19 residues. The CDR3 reads CASSVAGPGQQNSNYGYTF. Here the CDR3 DNA reads TGTGCCAGCAGCGTAGCGGGTCCAGGACAGCAAAACTCTAACTATGGCTACACCTTC.

Concerning this clone itself: The sample has other DNA sequences that encode this CDR3 too. This chain connects TRBV6-5 to TRBJ2-3; no definite D call. This CDR3 has 13 amino acids. Trimming removed 0 bases at V and 6 bases at J, with 7 bases between. Germline V gene data show CDR1 as MNHEY and CDR2 as SVGAGI. CDR3 amino acids: CASSYSLRDTQYF. In nucleotides, the CDR3 is TGTGCCAGCAGTTACTCGCTTCGTGATACGCAGTATTTT.

This clone was seen only a few times. The chain has TRBV11-2 and TRBJ2-1; no clear D gene. Looked up from germline, CDR1 is SGHAT and CDR2 is FQNNGV. V lost 0 bases to trimming and J lost 1 base, with 7 bases between them. The CDR3 loop spans 15 amino acids. CDR3 nucleotides: TGTGCCAGCAGCTTAGAGGCTAGTTCCTACAATGAGCAGTTCTTC. This gives the protein CASSLEASSYNEQFF. The complete variable domain, with remaining parts taken from reference TRBV11-2 and TRBJ2-1, reads EAGVAQSPRYKIIEKRQSVAFWCNPISGHATLYWYQQILGQGPKLLIQFQNNGVVDDSQLPKDRFSAERLKGVDSTLKIQPAKLEDSAVYLCASSLEASSYNEQFFGPGTRLTVL.